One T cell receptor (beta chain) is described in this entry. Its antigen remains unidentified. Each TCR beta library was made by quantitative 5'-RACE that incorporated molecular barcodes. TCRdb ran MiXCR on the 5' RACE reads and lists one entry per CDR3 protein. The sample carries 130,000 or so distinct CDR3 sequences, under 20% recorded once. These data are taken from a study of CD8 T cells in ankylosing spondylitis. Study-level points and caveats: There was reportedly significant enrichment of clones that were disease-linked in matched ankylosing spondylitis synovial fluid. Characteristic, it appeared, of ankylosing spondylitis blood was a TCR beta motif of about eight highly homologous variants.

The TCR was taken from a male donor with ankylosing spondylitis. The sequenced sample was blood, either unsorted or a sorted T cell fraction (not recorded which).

In DNA, the CDR3 is TGTGCCAGCAGTTACTCCTATAGCGGGAGAACAGATACGCAGTATTTT. This gives the protein CASSYSYSGRTDTQYF. The chain joins TRBV6-5 to TRBJ2-3; 9 bases fit TRBD2. The CDR3 is 16 amino acids. Trimming at V came to 0 bases and at J to 3 bases, leaving 4 bases not matched to a gene. Germline V gene lookup returns CDR1 MNHEY and CDR2 SVGAGI.